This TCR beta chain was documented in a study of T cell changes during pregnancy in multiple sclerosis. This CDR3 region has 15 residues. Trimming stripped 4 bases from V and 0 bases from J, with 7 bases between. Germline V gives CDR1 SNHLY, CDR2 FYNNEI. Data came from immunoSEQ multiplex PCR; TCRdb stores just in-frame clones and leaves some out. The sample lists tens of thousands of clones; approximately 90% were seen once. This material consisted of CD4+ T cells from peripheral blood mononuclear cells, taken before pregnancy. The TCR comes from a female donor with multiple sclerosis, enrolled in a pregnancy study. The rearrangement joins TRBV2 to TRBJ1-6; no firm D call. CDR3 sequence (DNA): TGTGCCAGCAGTGTACAGAGCTCCTATAATTCACCCCTCCACTTT. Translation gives CASSVQSSYNSPLHF.